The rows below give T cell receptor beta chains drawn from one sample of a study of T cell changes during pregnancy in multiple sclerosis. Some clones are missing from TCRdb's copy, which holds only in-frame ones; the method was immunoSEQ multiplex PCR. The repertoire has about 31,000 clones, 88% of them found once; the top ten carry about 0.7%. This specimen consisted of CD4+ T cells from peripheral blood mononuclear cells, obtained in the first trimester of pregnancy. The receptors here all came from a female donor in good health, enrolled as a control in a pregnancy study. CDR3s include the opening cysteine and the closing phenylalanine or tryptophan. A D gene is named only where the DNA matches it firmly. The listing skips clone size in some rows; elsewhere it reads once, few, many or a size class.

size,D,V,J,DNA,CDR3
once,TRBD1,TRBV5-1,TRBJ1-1,TGCGCCAGCAGCCGGGACAGGGGCCGCCCAGGCACTGAAGCTTTCTTT,CASSRDRGRPGTEAFF
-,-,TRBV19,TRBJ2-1,TGTGCCAGTAGTATAAAGGGAGGACTTCCCTACAATGAGCAGTTCTTC,CASSIKGGLPYNEQFF
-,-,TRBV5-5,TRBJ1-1,TGTGCCAGCAGTCGACTCCGGCCTGAAGCTTTCTTT,CASSRLRPEAFF
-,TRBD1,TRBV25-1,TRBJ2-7,TGTGCCAGCAGTGGGGGACAGGCGTCCTACGAGCAGTACTTC,CASSGGQASYEQYF
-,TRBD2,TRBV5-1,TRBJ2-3,TGCGCCAGCAGCCCGTTCCCCCGGGGGGTCCGCACAGATACGCAGTATTTT,CASSPFPRGVRTDTQYF
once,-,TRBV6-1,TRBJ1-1,TGTGCCAGCAGTGAAGCCTATGTGAACACTGAAGCTTTCTTT,CASSEAYVNTEAFF
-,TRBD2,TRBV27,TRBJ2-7,TGTGCCAGCAGTTCATTTAGCGGGGGACTCCAGCAGTACTTC,CASSSFSGGLQQYF
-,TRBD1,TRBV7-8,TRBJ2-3,TGTGCCAGCAGCCAGGGACAGGGAAGGTCAGATACGCAGTATTTT,CASSQGQGRSDTQYF
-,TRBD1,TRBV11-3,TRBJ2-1,TGTGCCAGCAGCTTAGTACAGGGGGCCGGGGATGAGCAGTTCTTC,CASSLVQGAGDEQFF
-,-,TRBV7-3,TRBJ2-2,TGTGCCAGCAGCCCCGCGTGGGGGGGCCGTACCGGGGAGCTGTTTTTT,CASSPAWGGRTGELFF
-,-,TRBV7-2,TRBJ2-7,TGTGCCAGCAGCCCAGAGATTGTGGTAGCGAGCTCCTACGAGCAGTACTTC,CASSPEIVVASSYEQYF
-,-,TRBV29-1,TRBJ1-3,TGCAGCGTGCGGAGGTCTGGAAACACCATATATTTT,CSVRRSGNTIYF
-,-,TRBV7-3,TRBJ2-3,TGTGCCAGCAGCAGAGGGCAAAGCACAGATACGCAGTATTTT,CASSRGQSTDTQYF
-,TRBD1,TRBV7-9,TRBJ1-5,TGTGCCAGCAGCCCCGGACAGGTGGGACAGCCCCAGCATTTT,CASSPGQVGQPQHF
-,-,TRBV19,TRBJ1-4,TGTGCCAGCCGGTATTCGGGGGTGCGGGAAAAACTGTTTTTT,CASRYSGVREKLFF
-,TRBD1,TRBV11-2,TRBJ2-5,TGTGCCAGTGGACAGGGGGTCCAAGAGACCCAGTACTTC,CASGQGVQETQYF
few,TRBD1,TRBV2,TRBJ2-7,TGTGCCAGCATCATAGGACAGGGGGTGGGTGAGCAGTACTTC,CASIIGQGVGEQYF
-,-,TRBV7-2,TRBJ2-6,TGTGCCAGCAGCTTAGCGGGGCAGAGATCGAGATCTGGGGCCAACGTCCTGACTTTC,CASSLAGQRSRSGANVLTF
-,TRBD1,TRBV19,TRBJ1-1,TGTGCCAGCCTGGACAGGGGGCCCACTGAAGCTTTCTTT,CASLDRGPTEAFF
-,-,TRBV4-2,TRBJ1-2,TGTGCCAGCAGCCAAACCGGGGTTGGGTATGGCTACACCTTC,CASSQTGVGYGYTF
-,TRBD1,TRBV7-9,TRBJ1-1,TGTGCCAGCAGCTTAACAGGGGACACTGAAGCTTTCTTT,CASSLTGDTEAFF
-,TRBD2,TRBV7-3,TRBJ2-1,TGTGCCAGCAGCCAAAGACTAGCGGGAGCCAATGAGCAGTTCTTC,CASSQRLAGANEQFF
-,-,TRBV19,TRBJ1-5,TGTGCCAGTAGTACGCAGTTTATCGATCAGCCCCAGCATTTT,CASSTQFIDQPQHF
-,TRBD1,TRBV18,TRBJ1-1,TGTGCCAGCTCTCCCACAGGGGGCCCGGGGACCACTGAAGCTTTCTTT,CASSPTGGPGTTEAFF
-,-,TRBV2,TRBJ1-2,TGTGCCAGCAGTGGGGCCTTCTATGGCTACACCTTC,CASSGAFYGYTF
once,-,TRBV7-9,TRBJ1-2,TGTGCCAGCAGTACCGGGAGGCTCTTTAACTATGGCTACACCTTC,CASSTGRLFNYGYTF
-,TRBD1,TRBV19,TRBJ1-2,TGTGCCAGTAGTATAGTGGGGACAGTTGTGGGCTATGGCTACACCTTC,CASSIVGTVVGYGYTF
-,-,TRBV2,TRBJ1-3,TGTGCCAGCAGTGAACGGGGGTACTCTGGAAACACCATATATTTT,CASSERGYSGNTIYF
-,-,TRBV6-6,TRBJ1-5,TGTGCCAGCAATCTAGACAATCAGCCCCAGCATTTT,CASNLDNQPQHF
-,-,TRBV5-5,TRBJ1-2,TGTGCCAGCAGCTTGGGCAGGGGCCGGGGCTATGGCTACACCTTC,CASSLGRGRGYGYTF
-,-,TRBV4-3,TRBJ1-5,TGCGCCAGCAGCCAAAACAGGGAAAACAATCAGCCCCAGCATTTT,CASSQNRENNQPQHF
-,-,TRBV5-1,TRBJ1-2,TGCGCCAGCAGCTTGGGTCCCCTCTATGGCTACACCTTC,CASSLGPLYGYTF
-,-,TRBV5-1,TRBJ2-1,TGCGCCAGCAGCTCCTCCGGGACTCCGAGCTCCTACAATGAGCAGTTCTTC,CASSSSGTPSSYNEQFF
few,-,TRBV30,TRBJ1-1,TGTGCCTGGAGCAGGGGCAGTGAAGCTTTCTTT,CAWSRGSEAFF
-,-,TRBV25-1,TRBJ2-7,TGTGCCAGCAGATACGGAGGCTCCTACGAGCAGTACTTC,CASRYGGSYEQYF
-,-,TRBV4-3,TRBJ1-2,TGCGCCAGCAGCCAAGATATCGGCGGGGACGGGGCTTATGGCTACACCTTC,CASSQDIGGDGAYGYTF
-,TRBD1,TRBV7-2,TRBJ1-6,TGTGCCAGCAGCTTAGGGGGACAGAATTCACCCCTCCACTTT,CASSLGGQNSPLHF